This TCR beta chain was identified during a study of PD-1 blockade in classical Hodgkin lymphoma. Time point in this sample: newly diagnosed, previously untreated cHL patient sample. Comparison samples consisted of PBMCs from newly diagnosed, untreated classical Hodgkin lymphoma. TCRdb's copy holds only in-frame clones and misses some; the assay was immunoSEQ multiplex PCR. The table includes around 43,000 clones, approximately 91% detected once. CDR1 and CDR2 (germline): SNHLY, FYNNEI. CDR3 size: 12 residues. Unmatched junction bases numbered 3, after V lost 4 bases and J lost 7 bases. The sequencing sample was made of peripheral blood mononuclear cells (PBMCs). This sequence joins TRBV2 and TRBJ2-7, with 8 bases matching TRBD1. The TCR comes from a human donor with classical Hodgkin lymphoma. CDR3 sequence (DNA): TGTGCCAGCAGTGGGACAGGGAAGGAGCAGTACTTC. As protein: CASSGTGKEQYF.